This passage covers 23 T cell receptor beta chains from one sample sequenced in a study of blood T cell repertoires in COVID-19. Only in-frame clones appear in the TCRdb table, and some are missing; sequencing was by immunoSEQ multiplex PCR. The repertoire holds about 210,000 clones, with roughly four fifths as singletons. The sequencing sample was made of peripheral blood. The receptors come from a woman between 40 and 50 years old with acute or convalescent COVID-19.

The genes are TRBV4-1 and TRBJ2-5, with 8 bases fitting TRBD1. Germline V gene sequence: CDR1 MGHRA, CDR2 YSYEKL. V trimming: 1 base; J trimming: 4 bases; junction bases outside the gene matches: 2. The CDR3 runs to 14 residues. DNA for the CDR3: TGCGCCAGCAGCCAAGGACAGGGGTCAGAGACCCAGTACTTC. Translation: CASSQGQGSETQYF.

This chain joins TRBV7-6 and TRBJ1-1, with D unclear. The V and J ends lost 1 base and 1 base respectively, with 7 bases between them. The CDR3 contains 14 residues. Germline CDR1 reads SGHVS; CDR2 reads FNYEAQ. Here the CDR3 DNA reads TGTGCCAGCAGCTTAGATCCCAGGAACACTGAAGCTTTCTTT. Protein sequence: CASSLDPRNTEAFF. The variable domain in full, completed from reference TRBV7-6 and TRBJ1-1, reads GAGVSQSPRYKVTKRGQDVALRCDPISGHVSLYWYRQALGQGPEFLTYFNYEAQQDKSGLPNDRFSAERPEGSISTLTIQRTEQRDSAMYRCASSLDPRNTEAFFGQGTRLTVV.

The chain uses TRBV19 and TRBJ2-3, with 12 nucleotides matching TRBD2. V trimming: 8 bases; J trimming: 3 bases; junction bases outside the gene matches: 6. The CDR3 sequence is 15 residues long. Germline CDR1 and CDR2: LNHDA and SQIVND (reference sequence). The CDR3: CASSLLAGGTDTQYF. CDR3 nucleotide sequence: TGTGCCAGTTCCCTTCTAGCGGGAGGGACAGATACGCAGTATTTT.

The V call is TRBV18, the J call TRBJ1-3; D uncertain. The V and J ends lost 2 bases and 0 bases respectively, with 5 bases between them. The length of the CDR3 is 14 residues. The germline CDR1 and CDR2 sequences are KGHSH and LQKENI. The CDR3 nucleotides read TGTGCCAGCTCACCAGTAGCCTCTGGAAACACCATATATTTT. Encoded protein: CASSPVASGNTIYF.

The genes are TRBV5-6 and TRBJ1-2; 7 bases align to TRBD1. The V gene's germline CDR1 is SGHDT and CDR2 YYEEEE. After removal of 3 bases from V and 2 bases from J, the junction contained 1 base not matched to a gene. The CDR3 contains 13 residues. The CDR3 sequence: CASSSTGNYGYTF. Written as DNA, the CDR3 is TGTGCCAGCAGCTCGACAGGGAACTATGGCTACACCTTC.

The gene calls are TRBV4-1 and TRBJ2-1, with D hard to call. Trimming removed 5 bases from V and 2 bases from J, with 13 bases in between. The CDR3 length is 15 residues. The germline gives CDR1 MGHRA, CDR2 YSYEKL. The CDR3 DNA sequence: TGCGCCAGCAGCTCCTTCGTGGGCCCCTACAATGAGCAGTTCTTC. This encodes CASSSFVGPYNEQFF.

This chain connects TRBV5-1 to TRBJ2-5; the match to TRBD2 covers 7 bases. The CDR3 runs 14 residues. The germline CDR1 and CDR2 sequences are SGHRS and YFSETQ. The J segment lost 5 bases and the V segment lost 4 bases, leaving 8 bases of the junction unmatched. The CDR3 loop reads CASSPTSFRETQYF. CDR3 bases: TGCGCCAGCAGCCCGACTAGCTTCCGGGAGACCCAGTACTTC.

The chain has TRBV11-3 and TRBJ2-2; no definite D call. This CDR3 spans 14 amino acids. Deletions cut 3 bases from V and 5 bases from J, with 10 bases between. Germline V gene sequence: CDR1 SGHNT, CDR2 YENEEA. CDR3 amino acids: CASSLGPRTGELFF. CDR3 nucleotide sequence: TGTGCCAGCAGCTTGGGCCCTCGTACCGGGGAGCTGTTTTTT.

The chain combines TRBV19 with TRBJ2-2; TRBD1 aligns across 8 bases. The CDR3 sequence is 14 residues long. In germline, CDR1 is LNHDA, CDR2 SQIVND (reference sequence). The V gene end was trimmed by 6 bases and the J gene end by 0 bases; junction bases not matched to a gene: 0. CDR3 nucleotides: TGTGCCAGTAGGGACAGGGCGAACACCGGGGAGCTGTTTTTT. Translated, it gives CASRDRANTGELFF.

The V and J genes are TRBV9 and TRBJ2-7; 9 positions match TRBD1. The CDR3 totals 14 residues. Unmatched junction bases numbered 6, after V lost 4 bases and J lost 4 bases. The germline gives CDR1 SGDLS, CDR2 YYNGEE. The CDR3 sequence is CASSRGTGTYEQYF. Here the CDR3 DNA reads TGTGCCAGCAGCAGGGGGACAGGGACTTACGAGCAGTACTTC.

CDR3 DNA sequence: TGTGCCAGCAGATACAGGGGGAACTCTGGAAACACCATATATTTT. This encodes CASRYRGNSGNTIYF. V gene TRBV6-5 combines with J gene TRBJ1-3; TRBD1 matches 8 bases. This CDR3 has 15 amino acids. Germline V gene data show CDR1 as MNHEY and CDR2 as SVGAGI. J was trimmed by 0 bases and V by 6 bases; bases with no gene match: 4.

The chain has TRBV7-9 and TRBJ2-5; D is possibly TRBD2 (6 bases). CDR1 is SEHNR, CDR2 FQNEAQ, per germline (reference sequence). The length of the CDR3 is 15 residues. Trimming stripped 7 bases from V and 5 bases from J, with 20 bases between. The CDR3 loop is CASTKGTVYAETQYF. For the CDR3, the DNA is TGTGCCAGCACCAAGGGGACTGTTTACGCGGAGACCCAGTACTTC.

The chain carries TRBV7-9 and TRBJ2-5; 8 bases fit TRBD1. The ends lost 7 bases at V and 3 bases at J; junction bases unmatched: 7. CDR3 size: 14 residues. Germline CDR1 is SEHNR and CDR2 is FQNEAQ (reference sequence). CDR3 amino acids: CASTDTDREETQYF. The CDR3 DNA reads TGTGCCAGCACCGATACGGACAGGGAAGAGACCCAGTACTTC.

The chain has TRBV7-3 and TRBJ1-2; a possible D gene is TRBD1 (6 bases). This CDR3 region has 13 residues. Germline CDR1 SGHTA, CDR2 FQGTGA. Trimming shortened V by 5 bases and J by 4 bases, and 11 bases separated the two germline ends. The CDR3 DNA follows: TGTGCCAGCAGCCAACAGGGTGGCTATGGCTACACCTTC. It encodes CASSQQGGYGYTF.

The CDR3 DNA is TGCGCCAGCAGCCAGGCGGAGGATTTTCTAGGGTATGGCTACACCTTC. This encodes CASSQAEDFLGYGYTF. J is TRBJ1-2 and V is TRBV4-1; D is unclear. Germline V gene lookup returns CDR1 MGHRA and CDR2 YSYEKL. The V end lost 3 bases, the J end lost 5 bases, and 19 bases lay between the germline ends. The CDR3 sequence is 16 residues long.

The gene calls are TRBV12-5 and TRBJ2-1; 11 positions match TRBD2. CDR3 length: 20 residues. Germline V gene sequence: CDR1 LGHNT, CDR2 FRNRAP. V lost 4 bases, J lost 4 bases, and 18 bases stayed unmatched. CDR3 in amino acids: CASGSSNPSGTSGRYNEQFF. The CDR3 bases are TGTGCTAGTGGTTCCTCAAACCCTTCCGGGACTAGCGGACGATACAATGAGCAGTTCTTC.

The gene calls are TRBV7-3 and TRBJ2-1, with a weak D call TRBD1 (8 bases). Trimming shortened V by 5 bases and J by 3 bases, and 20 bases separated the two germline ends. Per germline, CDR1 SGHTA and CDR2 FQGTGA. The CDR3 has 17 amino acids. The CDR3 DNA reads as TGTGCCAGCAGCCGATACGGACAGGGAGGGGTCTACAATGAGCAGTTCTTC. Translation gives CASSRYGQGGVYNEQFF.

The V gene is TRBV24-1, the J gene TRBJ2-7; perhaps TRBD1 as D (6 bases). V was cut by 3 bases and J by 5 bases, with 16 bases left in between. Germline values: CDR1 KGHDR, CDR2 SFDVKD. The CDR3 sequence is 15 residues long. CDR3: CATSDPRGRFNEQYF. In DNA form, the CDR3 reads TGTGCCACCAGTGATCCCAGGGGCAGGTTCAACGAGCAGTACTTC.

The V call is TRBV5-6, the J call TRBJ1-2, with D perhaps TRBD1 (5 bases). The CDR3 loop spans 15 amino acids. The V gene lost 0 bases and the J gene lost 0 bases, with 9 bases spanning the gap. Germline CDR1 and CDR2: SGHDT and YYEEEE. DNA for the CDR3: TGTGCCAGCAGCTTGGCCTGGGGGGCTAACTATGGCTACACCTTC. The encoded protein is CASSLAWGANYGYTF.

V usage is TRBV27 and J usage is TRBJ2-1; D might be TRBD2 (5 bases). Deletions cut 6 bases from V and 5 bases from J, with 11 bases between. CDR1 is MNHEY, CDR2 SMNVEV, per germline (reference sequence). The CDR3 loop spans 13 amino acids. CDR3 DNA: TGTGCCAGCAGCCCGGGGAGTAACAATGAGCAGTTCTTC. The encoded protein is CASSPGSNNEQFF.

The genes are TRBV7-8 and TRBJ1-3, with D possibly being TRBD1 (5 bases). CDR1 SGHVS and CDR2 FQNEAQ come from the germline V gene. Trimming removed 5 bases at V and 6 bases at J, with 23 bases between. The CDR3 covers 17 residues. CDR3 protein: CASSPRKGAGRENTIYF. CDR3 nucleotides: TGTGCCAGCAGCCCCCGGAAGGGCGCAGGCAGGGAAAACACCATATATTTT.

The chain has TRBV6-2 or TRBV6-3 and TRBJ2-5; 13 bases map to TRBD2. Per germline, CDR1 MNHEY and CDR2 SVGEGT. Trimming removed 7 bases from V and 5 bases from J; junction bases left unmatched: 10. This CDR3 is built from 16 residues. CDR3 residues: CASTPKTSGRWETQYF. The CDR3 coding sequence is TGTGCCAGCACCCCTAAGACTAGCGGGAGGTGGGAGACCCAGTACTTC.

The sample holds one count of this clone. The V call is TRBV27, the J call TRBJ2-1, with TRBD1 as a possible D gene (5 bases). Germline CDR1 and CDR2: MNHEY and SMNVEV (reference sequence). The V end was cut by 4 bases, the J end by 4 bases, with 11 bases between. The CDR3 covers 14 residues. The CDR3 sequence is CASSSGQGYNEQFF. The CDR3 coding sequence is TGTGCCAGCAGTTCCGGACAAGGTTACAATGAGCAGTTCTTC.